Below are 16 T cell receptor beta chains sequenced from a single sample in a study of beta chain features in type 1 diabetes. Notes on the study in general: Moderate yet significant TCRB CDR3 shortening was seen in Type 1 diabetes patients in all four CD4+ subsets.

Antigens for these TCRs are unknown. Sequencing targeted expressed TCRB transcripts, as all isolated RNA had been reverse transcribed. The repertoire was sequenced with immunoSEQ multiplex PCR; TCRdb's copy has only in-frame clones and lacks some. The sample has some 45,000 clones; 66% are singletons. Sequences were obtained from Tregs from blood. The receptors come from a woman aged 18-29 years with type 1 diabetes.

This sequence joins TRBV18 and TRBJ2-5; D might be TRBD1 (5 bases). Gene TRBJ2-7 matches the end of the DNA better, so the J call may be wrong. The V gene's germline CDR1 is KGHSH and CDR2 LQKENI. The CDR3 is 14 residues long. In DNA, the CDR3 is TGTGCCAGCTCACCAGGGGTCCCAGGGTACGAGCAGTACTTC. It translates to CASSPGVPGYEQYF.

The chain couples TRBV7-2 to TRBJ2-2; TRBD1 matches at 7 bases. Germline trimming cut 1 base from V and 7 bases from J; bases unmatched to any gene: 0. Germline CDR1 SGHTA, CDR2 FQGNSA. The CDR3 contains 13 residues. The CDR3 DNA follows: TGTGCCAGCAGCTTAGACAGGGGCGGGGAGCTGTTTTTT. Protein: CASSLDRGGELFF.

V usage is TRBV5-6 and J usage is TRBJ2-1, with TRBD1 as a possible D gene (6 bases). This CDR3 has 15 amino acids. V shed 4 bases and J shed 12 bases, with 23 bases lying between them. Germline assignment: CDR1 SGHDT and CDR2 YYEEEE. The CDR3: CASSDLRDIWVGQFF. For the CDR3, the DNA is TGTGCCAGCAGCGACCTCCGGGACATATGGGTAGGGCAGTTCTTC.

This chain joins TRBV19 and TRBJ1-3; D gene unclear. CDR3 size: 14 residues. Germline CDR1 reads LNHDA; CDR2 reads SQIVND (reference sequence). With 5 bases removed from V and 2 bases from J, the gap between germline ends came to 10 bases. The CDR3 coding sequence is TGTGCCAGTAGTCGCGGGGAAGCTGGAAACACCATATATTTT. It codes for CASSRGEAGNTIYF.

CDR3 sequence reads: CASSEGSLSGANVLTF. For the CDR3, the DNA is TGTGCCAGCAGTGAAGGTAGCCTCTCTGGGGCCAACGTCCTGACTTTC. The V and J genes are TRBV2 and TRBJ2-6, with D hard to call. The CDR3 is 16 amino acids. Trimming shortened V by 1 base and J by 0 bases, and 7 bases separated the two germline ends. Germline V gene lookup returns CDR1 SNHLY and CDR2 FYNNEI.

This chain uses TRBV2 with TRBJ2-6; TRBD1 is a possible D gene (5 bases). CDR1 is SNHLY, CDR2 FYNNEI, per germline. This CDR3 has 16 residues. V gave up 7 bases and J gave up 3 bases, with 16 bases separating them. The CDR3 DNA reads as TGTGCCAGCACTTCTCAAGGGGCACTTGGGGCCAACGTCCTGACTTTC. It codes for CASTSQGALGANVLTF.

V gene TRBV7-6 combines with J gene TRBJ2-3; D gene unclear. The ends were cut back, 0 bases at V and 0 bases at J, with 7 bases in the middle. The CDR3 is 15 amino acids. Germline V CDR1 and CDR2: SGHVS, FNYEAQ. In DNA form, the CDR3 reads TGTGCCAGCAGCTTAGCGGGCAAGAGCACAGATACGCAGTATTTT. Its translation is CASSLAGKSTDTQYF.

This clone was seen a handful of times. This rearrangement joins TRBV7-2 to TRBJ1-5, with 7 bases aligning to TRBD1. The length of the CDR3 is 15 residues. Germline V gene lookup returns CDR1 SGHTA and CDR2 FQGNSA. The trim removed 5 bases at V and 7 bases at J, leaving 11 bases unmatched. CDR3 sequence (DNA): TGTGCCAGCAGCCCTGGGAGTAGGGGGCTACAGCCCCAGCATTTT. Translated, it gives CASSPGSRGLQPQHF.

About this clone: A read error may be the cause here, since a much bigger clone is one base away. J is TRBJ2-6 and V is TRBV4-3, with a weak D call TRBD1 (6 bases). The CDR3 runs to 19 residues. Germline V gene data show CDR1 as LGHNA and CDR2 as YSLEER. Here the CDR3 reads CTSSRRQGLADSGANVLTF. CDR3 coding DNA: TGCACCAGCAGTCGCCGGCAGGGGCTAGCTGACTCTGGGGCCAACGTCCTGACTTTC.

This clone was detected only a few times. The genes are TRBV6-6 and TRBJ1-5; TRBD1 is a possible D gene (6 bases). The germline V and J ends were trimmed by 5 bases and 6 bases, with 14 bases remaining between them. CDR1 MNHNY and CDR2 SVGAGI come from the germline V gene (reference sequence). The CDR3 has 14 residues. The CDR3 sequence: CASSRVGARQPQHF. The CDR3 region has the DNA TGTGCCAGCAGTCGCGTGGGGGCACGTCAGCCCCAGCATTTT.

This clone was detected only a few times. The chain is built from TRBV14 and TRBJ1-2; D not resolved. This CDR3 is built from 13 residues. Trimming removed 4 bases from V and 2 bases from J, with 8 bases in between. The germline V gene has CDR1 SGHDN and CDR2 FVKESK. As DNA, the CDR3 is TGTGCCAGCAGCCTACAGATCAACTATGGCTACACCTTC. This translates into CASSLQINYGYTF.

This clone has only a few counts. In DNA, the CDR3 is TGTGCCAGCAGCTTAGCGGGGGCTAGCACAGATACGCAGTATTTT. It translates to CASSLAGASTDTQYF. This chain links TRBV7-9 with TRBJ2-3; D may be TRBD1 (6 bases). Per the germline V gene, CDR1 is SEHNR and CDR2 is FQNEAQ (reference sequence). Trimming stripped 0 bases from V and 0 bases from J, with 7 bases between. CDR3 size: 15 residues.

This rearrangement joins TRBV5-1 to TRBJ1-2, with TRBD1 as a possible D gene (5 bases). CDR3 length: 15 amino acids. Germline loops: CDR1 SGHRS, CDR2 YFSETQ. The ends were cut back, 4 bases at V and 2 bases at J, with 15 bases in the middle. The CDR3 reads CASSPGGTLNYGYTF. The CDR3 bases are TGCGCCAGCAGCCCCGGCGGGACGCTGAACTATGGCTACACCTTC.

This clone was counted a single time. In DNA form, the CDR3 reads TGTGCCAGCAGCTCGGGACTAGCGGGGTCAGATACGCAGTATTTT. It is translated as CASSSGLAGSDTQYF. This chain connects TRBV7-2 to TRBJ2-3, with 13 bases that match TRBD2. This CDR3 spans 15 amino acids. Germline CDR1 SGHTA, CDR2 FQGNSA. V gave up 4 bases and J gave up 4 bases; unmatched junction bases: 2.

The V call is TRBV13, the J call TRBJ1-4; no clear D. Per germline, CDR1 PRHDT and CDR2 FYEKMQ (reference sequence). The V gene lost 2 bases and the J gene lost 3 bases, with 7 bases spanning the gap. This CDR3 has 14 amino acids. The CDR3 sequence: CASSLRGSNEKLFF. In DNA form, the CDR3 reads TGTGCCAGCAGCTTACGGGGTTCTAATGAAAAACTGTTTTTT.

This clone occurred a few times. The chain links TRBV7-9 to TRBJ2-3; D remains ambiguous. The CDR3 sequence is 14 residues long. Trimming cost V 2 bases and J 1 base, with 7 bases left between them. Germline V gene lookup returns CDR1 SEHNR and CDR2 FQNEAQ (reference sequence). The CDR3 region has the DNA TGTGCCAGCAGCTTACAGGCCCGCACAGATACGCAGTATTTT. It yields the protein CASSLQARTDTQYF. Together with reference TRBV7-9 and TRBJ2-3, the CDR3 gives the full variable domain: DTGVSQNPRHKITKRGQNVTFRCDPISEHNRLYWYRQTLGQGPEFLTYFQNEAQLEKSRLLSDRFSAERPKGSFSTLEIQRTEQGDSAMYLCASSLQARTDTQYFGPGTRLTVL.